This T cell receptor (beta chain) is drawn from a study of human T cells and chemical hapten exposure. As to time point: pre-sensitization, week 0. The treatment was: therapeutic diphenylcyclopropenone sensitization with weekly scalp DPC. This clonotype was counted only a few times. Its specificity is not known. Study-wide results and caveats: The study found expanded TCRs formed significantly more large CDR3 similarity clusters than controls.

In germline, CDR1 is LGHNA, CDR2 YNFKEQ. The CDR3 extends over 15 amino acids. Trimming cost V 4 bases and J 1 base; bases outside gene matches: 3. Unique molecular identifiers were attached to individual cDNA molecules within the library. In the study's own analysis: A typical sample had 100,000 or so TCRs, with roughly 23,224 to 690,600 overall. TCRdb itself ran the RACE reads through MiXCR, one entry per CDR3 protein. Clone size and V and J calls follow TCRdb, not the original study. The sample holds approximately 370,000 distinct CDR3 sequences, 4.5% to 5.5% seen once. This sequence joins TRBV4-2 and TRBJ2-5; 10 nucleotides line up with TRBD2. The sequence was collected from a woman aged 18-29 years with alopecia areata. Some clones in this sample may be carry-over from other donors' samples. Sequencing was performed on whole blood, taken in connection with sensitization to the hapten diphenylcyclopropenone (DPC). The CDR3 nucleotides read TGTGCCAGCAGCCCTAGCGGGGGAGGCCAAGAGACCCAGTACTTC. Residues: CASSPSGGGQETQYF.